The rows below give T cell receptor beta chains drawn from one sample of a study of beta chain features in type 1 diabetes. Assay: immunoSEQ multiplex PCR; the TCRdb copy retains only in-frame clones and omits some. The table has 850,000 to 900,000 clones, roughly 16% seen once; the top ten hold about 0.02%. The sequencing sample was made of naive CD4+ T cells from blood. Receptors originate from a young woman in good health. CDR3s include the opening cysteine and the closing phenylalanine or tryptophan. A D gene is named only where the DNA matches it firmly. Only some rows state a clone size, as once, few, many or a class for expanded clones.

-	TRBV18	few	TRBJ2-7	TGTGCCAGCTCACCACAAGGGTTCGACGAGCAGTACTTC	CASSPQGFDEQYF
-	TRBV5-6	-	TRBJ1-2	TGTGCCAGCAGCCCCCTCCGGGCGACGACCTATGGCTACACCTTC	CASSPLRATTYGYTF
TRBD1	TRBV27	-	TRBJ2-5	TGTGCCAGCAGTTTATATAGGACAGGGCGATTCGAGACCCAGTACTTC	CASSLYRTGRFETQYF
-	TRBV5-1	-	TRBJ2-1	TGCGCCAGCAGCTTCTACGCGCAGAATGAGCAGTTCTTC	CASSFYAQNEQFF
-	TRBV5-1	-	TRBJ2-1	TGCGCCAGCAGCGCAAGCCCCGATAGTGAGCAGTTCTTC	CASSASPDSEQFF
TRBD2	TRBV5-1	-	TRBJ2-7	TGCGCCAGCAGCTCGGCGGGAGACCACGAGCAGTACTTC	CASSSAGDHEQYF
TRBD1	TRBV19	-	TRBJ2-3	TGTGCCAGTAGTAGTGGACAGGGCACAGATACGCAGTATTTT	CASSSGQGTDTQYF
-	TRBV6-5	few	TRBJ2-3	TGTGCCAGCAGTTCCTCGGTAGATACGCAGTATTTT	CASSSSVDTQYF
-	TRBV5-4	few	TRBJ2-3	TGTGCCGCCTCTGAGGGCGTATCTTATAGCACAGATACGCAGTATTTT	CAASEGVSYSTDTQYF
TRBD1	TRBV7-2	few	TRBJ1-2	TGTGCCAGCAGCCGAACCTTAGAACAGGGGTTCGGAGGGGATGGCTACACCTTC	CASSRTLEQGFGGDGYTF
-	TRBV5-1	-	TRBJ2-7	TGCGCCAGCAGCCTGGATTCGGGGCGGACCTACGAGCAGTACTTC	CASSLDSGRTYEQYF
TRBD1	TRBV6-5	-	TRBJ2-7	TGTGCCAGCAGTTACTCCGGGACAGGGGGCTACGAGCAGTACTTC	CASSYSGTGGYEQYF
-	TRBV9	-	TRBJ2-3	TGTGCCAGCAGCGTAGATCCCGGAGATACGCAGTATTTT	CASSVDPGDTQYF
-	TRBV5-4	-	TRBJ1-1	TGTGCCAGCAGCCCGGAGGTCGGGCTGGGTATCACTGAAGCTTTCTTT	CASSPEVGLGITEAFF
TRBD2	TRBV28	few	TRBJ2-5	TGTGCCAGCAGTTCCCGGACTAGCGGGTTACAAGAGACCCAGTACTTC	CASSSRTSGLQETQYF
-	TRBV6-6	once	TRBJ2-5	TGTGCCAGCAGAACTCAAGAGACCCAGTACTTC	CASRTQETQYF
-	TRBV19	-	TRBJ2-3	TGTGCCAGTAGTAGCGCCGGCCCCGGGGGTACGCAGTATTTT	CASSSAGPGGTQYF
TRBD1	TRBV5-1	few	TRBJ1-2	TGCGCCAGCAGCTTGGCCGGGACAGGGAACTATGGCTACACCTTC	CASSLAGTGNYGYTF
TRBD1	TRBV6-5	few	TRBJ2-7	TGTGCCAGCAGTTCTACCGGGACAGGGACCTACGAGCAGTACTTC	CASSSTGTGTYEQYF
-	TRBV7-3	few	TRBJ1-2	TGTGCCAGCAGCCATCGCGACCGCTACACCTTC	CASSHRDRYTF
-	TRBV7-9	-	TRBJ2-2	TGTGCCAGCAGCTCATCAGTGAACACCGGGGAGCTGTTTTTT	CASSSSVNTGELFF
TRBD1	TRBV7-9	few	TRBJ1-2	TGTGCCAGCAGAACGCCAGGGACAGGGAGCTATGGCTACACCTTC	CASRTPGTGSYGYTF
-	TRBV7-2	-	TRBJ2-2	TGTGCCAGCAGCCTTTTAACAACCGGGGAGCTGTTTTTT	CASSLLTTGELFF
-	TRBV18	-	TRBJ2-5	TGTGCCAGCTCACCACAGGAAGAGACCCAGTACTTC	CASSPQEETQYF
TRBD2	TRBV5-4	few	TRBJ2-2	TGTGCCAGCAGCTTGGCCCCTAGCGGGACGAACACCGGGGAGCTGTTTTTT	CASSLAPSGTNTGELFF
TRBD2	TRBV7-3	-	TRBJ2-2	TGTGCCAGCAGCCCCGGGACTAGTGTGAACACCGGGGAGCTGTTTTTT	CASSPGTSVNTGELFF
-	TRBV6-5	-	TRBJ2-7	TGTGCCAGCAGTCCCGGCCATGCGAGCTCCTACGAGCAGTACTTC	CASSPGHASSYEQYF
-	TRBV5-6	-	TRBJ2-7	TGTGCCAGCAGCTCATCCGTCCCCCTCTACGAGCAGTACTTC	CASSSSVPLYEQYF
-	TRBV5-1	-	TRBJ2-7	TGCGCCAGCAGCATTCAGGGTTACGAGCAGTACTTC	CASSIQGYEQYF
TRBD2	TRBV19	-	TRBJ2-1	TGTGCCAGTAGTTGGCCTAGCGGAACCAATGAGCAGTTCTTC	CASSWPSGTNEQFF
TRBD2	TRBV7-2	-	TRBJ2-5	TGTGCCAGCAGCATATGGGGACTAGCGGGAGAGACCCAGTACTTC	CASSIWGLAGETQYF
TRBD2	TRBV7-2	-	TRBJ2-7	TGTGCCAGCAGCCCTCAAGGGACTACCTTATACGAGCAGTACTTC	CASSPQGTTLYEQYF
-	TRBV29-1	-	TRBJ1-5	TGCAGCGTTGAAGAGCAGGTCGGTCAGCCCCAGCATTTT	CSVEEQVGQPQHF
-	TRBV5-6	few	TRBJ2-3	TGTGCCAGCAGCTCGGACCGCACAGATACGCAGTATTTT	CASSSDRTDTQYF
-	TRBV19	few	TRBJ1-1	TGTGCCAGTAGTATCCGACAGGACCTGTCGGCTGAAGCTTTCTTT	CASSIRQDLSAEAFF
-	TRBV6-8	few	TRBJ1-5	TGTGCCAGCAGTTACTCGAGCGCAGGGCGAGGCAATCAGCCCCAGCATTTT	CASSYSSAGRGNQPQHF
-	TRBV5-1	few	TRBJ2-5	TGCGCCAGCAGCTTGTACGGCAGGGTCGGGGAGACCCAGTACTTC	CASSLYGRVGETQYF
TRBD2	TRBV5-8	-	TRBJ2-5	TGCGCCAGCAGCCAAACGGGCCTAGCGGCGGAGACCCAGTACTTC	CASSQTGLAAETQYF
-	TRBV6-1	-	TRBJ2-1	TGTGCCAGCCTGAAGGGTCCCGACAATGAGCAGTTCTTC	CASLKGPDNEQFF
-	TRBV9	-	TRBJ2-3	TGTGCCAGCAGCGTAGGAAACCGGCAGGGAGATACGCAGTATTTT	CASSVGNRQGDTQYF
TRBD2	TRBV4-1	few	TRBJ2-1	TGCGCCAGCAGCCAAGGTAGAATAGCGGGAGGATACAATGAGCAGTTCTTC	CASSQGRIAGGYNEQFF
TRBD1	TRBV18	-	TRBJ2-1	TGTGCCAGCTCACCACGACAGGGGGAGGATGAGCAGTTCTTC	CASSPRQGEDEQFF
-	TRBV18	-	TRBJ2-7	TGTGCCAGCTCACTAAACTACGAGCAGTACTTC	CASSLNYEQYF
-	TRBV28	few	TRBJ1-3	TGTGCCAGCAGTTCGCTCCGATACACCATATATTTT	CASSSLRYTIYF
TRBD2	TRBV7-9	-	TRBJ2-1	TGTGCCAGCAGCCCTCTAGCGGGAGGGCCAGGCAATGAGCAGTTCTTC	CASSPLAGGPGNEQFF
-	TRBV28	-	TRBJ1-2	TGTGCCAGCAGTTTACCAGGGAAGCCTAGCTGGGACACCTTC	CASSLPGKPSWDTF
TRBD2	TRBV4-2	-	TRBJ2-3	TGTGCCAGCAGCCCCGAAGTACTAGCGGGTAGCACAGATACGCAGTATTTT	CASSPEVLAGSTDTQYF
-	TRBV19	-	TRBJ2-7	TGTGCCAGTAAGTCGGACGCCTCCTACGAGCAGTACTTC	CASKSDASYEQYF
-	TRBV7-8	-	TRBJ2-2	TGTGCCAGCAGCTTAGCGTTGATCCCGAACACCGGGGAGCTGTTTTTT	CASSLALIPNTGELFF
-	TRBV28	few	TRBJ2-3	TGTGCCAGCAGTTCCCCTGGCACAGATACGCAGTATTTT	CASSSPGTDTQYF
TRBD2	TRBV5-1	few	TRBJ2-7	TGCGCCAGCAGGGTAACGGGAGGGCCGGGTGAGCAGTACTTC	CASRVTGGPGEQYF
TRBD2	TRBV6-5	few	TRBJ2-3	TGTGCCAGCAGTTACCGAGGACTAGCGGGAGTAGATACGCAGTATTTT	CASSYRGLAGVDTQYF
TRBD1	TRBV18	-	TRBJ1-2	TGTGCCAGCTCATCCGGACAGGGTGATAGCTATGGCTACACCTTC	CASSSGQGDSYGYTF